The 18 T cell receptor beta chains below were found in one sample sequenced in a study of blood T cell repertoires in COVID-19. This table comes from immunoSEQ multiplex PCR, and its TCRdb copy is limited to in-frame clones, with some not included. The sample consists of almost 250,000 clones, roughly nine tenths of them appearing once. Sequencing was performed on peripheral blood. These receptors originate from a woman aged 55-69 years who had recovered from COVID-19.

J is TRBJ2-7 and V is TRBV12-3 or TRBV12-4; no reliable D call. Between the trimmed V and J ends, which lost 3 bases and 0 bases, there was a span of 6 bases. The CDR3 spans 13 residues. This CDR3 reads CASSFLNSYEQYF. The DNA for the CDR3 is TGTGCCAGCAGTTTTTTAAACTCCTACGAGCAGTACTTC.

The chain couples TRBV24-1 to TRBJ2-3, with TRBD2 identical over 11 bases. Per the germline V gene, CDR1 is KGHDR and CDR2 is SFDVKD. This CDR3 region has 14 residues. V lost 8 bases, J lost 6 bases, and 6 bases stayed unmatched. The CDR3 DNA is TGTGCCACCAATAGCGGGGGGGCCCTGGATACGCAGTATTTT. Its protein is CATNSGGALDTQYF.

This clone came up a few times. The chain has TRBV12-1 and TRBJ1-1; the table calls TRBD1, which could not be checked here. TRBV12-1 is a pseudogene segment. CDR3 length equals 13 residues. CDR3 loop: CASTRQGNTEAFF. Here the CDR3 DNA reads TGTGCCAGCACCCGACAGGGGAACACTGAAGCTTTCTTT.

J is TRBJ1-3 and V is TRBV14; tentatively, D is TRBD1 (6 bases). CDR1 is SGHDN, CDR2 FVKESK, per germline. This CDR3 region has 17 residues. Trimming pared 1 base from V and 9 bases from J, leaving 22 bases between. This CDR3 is CASSQVILGTSRGTIYF. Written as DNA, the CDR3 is TGTGCCAGCAGCCAAGTCATACTCGGGACCTCCAGGGGCACCATATATTTT.

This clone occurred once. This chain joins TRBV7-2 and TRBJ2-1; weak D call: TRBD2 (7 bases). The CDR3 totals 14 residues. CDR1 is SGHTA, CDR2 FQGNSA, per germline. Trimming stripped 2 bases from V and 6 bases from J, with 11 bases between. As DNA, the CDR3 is TGTGCCAGCAGCTTATCGGGGGGCCGCAATGAGCAGTTCTTC. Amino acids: CASSLSGGRNEQFF.

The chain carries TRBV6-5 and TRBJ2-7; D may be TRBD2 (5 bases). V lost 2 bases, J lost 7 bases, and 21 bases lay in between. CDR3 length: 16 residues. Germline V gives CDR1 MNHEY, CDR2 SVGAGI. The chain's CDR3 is CASSYAPGRYSGEQYF. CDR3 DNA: TGTGCCAGCAGTTACGCCCCTGGGCGGTACTCGGGGGAGCAGTACTTC.

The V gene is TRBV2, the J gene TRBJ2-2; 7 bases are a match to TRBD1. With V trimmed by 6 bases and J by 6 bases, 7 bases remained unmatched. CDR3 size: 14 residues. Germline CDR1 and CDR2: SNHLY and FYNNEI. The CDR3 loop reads CASSDRQGPGELFF. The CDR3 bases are TGTGCCAGCAGCGACAGACAGGGTCCCGGGGAGCTGTTTTTT.

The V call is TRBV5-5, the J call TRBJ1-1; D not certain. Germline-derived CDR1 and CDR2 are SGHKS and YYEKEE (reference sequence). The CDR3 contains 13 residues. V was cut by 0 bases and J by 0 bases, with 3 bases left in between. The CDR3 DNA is TGTGCCAGCAGCTTGGCTCTGAACACTGAAGCTTTCTTT. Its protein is CASSLALNTEAFF.

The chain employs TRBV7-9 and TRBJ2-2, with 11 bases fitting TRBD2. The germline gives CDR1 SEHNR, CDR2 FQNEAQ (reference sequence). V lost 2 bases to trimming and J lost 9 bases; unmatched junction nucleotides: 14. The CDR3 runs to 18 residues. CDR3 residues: CASSLPAGTSGRSRELFF. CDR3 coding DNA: TGTGCCAGCAGCTTACCCGCCGGGACTAGCGGACGTTCGAGGGAGCTGTTTTTT.

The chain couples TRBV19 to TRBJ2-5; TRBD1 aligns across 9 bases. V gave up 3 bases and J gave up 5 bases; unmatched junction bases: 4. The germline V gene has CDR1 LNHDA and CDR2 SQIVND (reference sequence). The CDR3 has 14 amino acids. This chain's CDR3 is CASSIDRGRETQYF. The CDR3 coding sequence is TGTGCCAGTAGTATTGACAGGGGGAGGGAGACCCAGTACTTC.

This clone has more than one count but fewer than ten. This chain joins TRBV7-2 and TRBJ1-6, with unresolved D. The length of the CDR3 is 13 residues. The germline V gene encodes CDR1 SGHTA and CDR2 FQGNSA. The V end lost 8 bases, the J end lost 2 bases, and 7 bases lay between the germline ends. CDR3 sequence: CASARAYNSPLHF. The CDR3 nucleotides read TGTGCCAGCGCGAGGGCCTATAATTCACCCCTCCACTTT. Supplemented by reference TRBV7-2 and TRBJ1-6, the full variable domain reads GAGVSQSPSNKVTEKGKDVELRCDPISGHTALYWYRQSLGQGLEFLIYFQGNSAPDKSGLPSDRFSAERTGGSVSTLTIQRTQQEDSAVYLCASARAYNSPLHFGNGTRLTVT.

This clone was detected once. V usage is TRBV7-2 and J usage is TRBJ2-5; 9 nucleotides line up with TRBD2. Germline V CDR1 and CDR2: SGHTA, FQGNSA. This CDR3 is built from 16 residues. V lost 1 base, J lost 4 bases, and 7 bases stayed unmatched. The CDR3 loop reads CASSLVAGGPGETQYF. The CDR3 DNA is TGTGCCAGCAGCTTAGTGGCGGGGGGGCCGGGAGAGACCCAGTACTTC.

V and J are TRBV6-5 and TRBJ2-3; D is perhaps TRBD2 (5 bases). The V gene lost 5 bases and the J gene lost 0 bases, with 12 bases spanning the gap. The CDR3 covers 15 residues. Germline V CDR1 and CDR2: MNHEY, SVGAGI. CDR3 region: CASSRPEGSTDTQYF. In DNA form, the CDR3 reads TGTGCCAGCAGTCGTCCAGAGGGTAGCACAGATACGCAGTATTTT.

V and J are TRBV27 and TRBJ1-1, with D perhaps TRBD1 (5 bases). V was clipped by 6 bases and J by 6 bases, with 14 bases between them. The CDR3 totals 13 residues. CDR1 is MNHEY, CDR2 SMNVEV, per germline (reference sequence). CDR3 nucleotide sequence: TGTGCCAGCAGGAGTACAGGATTTTCTGAAGCTTTCTTT. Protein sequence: CASRSTGFSEAFF.

CDR3 sequence reads: CASSPPMRGGNNEQFF. The CDR3 nucleotides are TGTGCCAGCAGTCCCCCCATGCGGGGGGGCAACAATGAGCAGTTCTTC. The rearrangement links TRBV28 to TRBJ2-1; 9 bases agree with TRBD2. Germline CDR1 and CDR2: MDHEN and SYDVKM. The length of the CDR3 is 16 residues. V shed 5 bases and J 5 bases; nucleotides not matched to a gene: 10.

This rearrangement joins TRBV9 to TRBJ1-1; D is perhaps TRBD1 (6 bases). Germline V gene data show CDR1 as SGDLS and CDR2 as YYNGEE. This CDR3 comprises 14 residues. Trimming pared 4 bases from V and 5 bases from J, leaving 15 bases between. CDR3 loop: CASSLRGARTEAFF. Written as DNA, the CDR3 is TGTGCCAGCAGCCTACGGGGGGCTAGGACTGAAGCTTTCTTT.

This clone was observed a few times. CDR3 residues: CASSPTTGYGYYGYTF. Written as DNA, the CDR3 is TGTGCCAGCTCACCAACGACAGGGTACGGCTACTATGGCTACACCTTC. V usage is TRBV18 and J usage is TRBJ1-2, with 7 positions matching TRBD1. Per the germline V gene, CDR1 is KGHSH and CDR2 is LQKENI. Trimming cost V 2 bases and J 3 bases; bases outside gene matches: 9. The CDR3 runs to 16 residues.

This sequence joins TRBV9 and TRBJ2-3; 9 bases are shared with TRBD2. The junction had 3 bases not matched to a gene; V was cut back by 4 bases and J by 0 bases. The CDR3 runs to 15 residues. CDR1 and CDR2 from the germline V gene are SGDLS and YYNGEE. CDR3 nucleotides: TGTGCCAGCAGCCCTAGCGGGGCTAGCACAGATACGCAGTATTTT. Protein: CASSPSGASTDTQYF. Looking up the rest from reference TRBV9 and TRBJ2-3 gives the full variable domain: DSGVTQTPKHLITATGQRVTLRCSPRSGDLSVYWYQQSLDQGLQFLIQYYNGEERAKGNILERFSAQQFPDLHSELNLSSLELGDSALYFCASSPSGASTDTQYFGPGTRLTVL.